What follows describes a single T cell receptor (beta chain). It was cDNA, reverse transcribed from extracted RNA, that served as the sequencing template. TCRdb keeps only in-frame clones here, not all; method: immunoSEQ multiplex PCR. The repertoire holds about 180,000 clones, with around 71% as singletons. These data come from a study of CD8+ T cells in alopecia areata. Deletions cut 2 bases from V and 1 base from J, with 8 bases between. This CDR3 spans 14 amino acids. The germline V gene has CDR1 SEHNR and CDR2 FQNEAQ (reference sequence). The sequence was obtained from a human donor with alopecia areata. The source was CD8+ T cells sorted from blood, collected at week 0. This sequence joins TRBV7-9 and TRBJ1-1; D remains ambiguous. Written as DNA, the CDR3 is TGTGCCAGCAGCTTAAAGGGTTCGAACACTGAAGCTTTCTTT. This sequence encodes CASSLKGSNTEAFF.